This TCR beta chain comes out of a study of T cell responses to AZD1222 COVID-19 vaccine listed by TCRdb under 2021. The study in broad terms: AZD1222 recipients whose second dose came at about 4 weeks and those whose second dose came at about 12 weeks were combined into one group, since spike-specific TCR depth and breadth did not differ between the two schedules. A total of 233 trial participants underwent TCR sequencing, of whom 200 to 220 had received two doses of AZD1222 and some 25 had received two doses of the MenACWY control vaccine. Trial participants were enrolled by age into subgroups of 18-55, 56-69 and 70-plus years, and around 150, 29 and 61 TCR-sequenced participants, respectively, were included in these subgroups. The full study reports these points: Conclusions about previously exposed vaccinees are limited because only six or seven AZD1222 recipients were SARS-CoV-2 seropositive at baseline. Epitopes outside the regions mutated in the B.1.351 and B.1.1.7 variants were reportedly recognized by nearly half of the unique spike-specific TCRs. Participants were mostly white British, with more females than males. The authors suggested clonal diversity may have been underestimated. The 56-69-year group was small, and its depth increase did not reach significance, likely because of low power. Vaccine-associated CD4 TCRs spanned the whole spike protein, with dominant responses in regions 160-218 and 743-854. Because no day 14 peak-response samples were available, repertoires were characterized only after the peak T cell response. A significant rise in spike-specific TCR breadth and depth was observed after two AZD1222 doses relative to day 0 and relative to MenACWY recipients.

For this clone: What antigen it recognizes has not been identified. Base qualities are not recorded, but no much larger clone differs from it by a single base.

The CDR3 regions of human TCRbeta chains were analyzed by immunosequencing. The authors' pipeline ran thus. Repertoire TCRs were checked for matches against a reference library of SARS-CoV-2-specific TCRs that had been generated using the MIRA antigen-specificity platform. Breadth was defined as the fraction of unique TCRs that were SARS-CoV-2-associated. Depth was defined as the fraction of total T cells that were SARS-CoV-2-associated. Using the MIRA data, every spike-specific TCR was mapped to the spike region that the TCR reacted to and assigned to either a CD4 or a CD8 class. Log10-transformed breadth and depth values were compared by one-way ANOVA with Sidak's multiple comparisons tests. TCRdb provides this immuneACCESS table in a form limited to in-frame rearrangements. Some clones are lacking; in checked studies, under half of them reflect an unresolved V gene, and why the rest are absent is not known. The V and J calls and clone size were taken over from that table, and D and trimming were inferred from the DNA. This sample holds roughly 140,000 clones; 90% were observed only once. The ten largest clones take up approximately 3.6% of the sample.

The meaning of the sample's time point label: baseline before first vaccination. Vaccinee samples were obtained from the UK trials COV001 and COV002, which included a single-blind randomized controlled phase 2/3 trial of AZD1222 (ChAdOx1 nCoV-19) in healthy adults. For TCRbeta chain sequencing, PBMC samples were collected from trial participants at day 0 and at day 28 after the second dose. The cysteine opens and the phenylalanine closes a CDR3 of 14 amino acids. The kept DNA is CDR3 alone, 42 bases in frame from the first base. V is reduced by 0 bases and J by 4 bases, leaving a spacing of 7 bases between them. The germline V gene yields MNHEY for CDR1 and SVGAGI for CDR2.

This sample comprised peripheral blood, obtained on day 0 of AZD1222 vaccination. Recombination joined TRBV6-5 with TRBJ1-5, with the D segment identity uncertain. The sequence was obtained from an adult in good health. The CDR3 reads CASSYSGFNQPQHF. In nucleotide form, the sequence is TGTGCCAGCAGTTACTCTGGGTTTAATCAGCCCCAGCATTTT.